This T cell receptor beta chain was sequenced in a study of blood T cell repertoires in COVID-19. This clone was counted a single time. Per the authors' pipeline: Scientists estimated how many nucleated cells there were by amplifying reference gene primers. The table came from immunoSEQ multiplex PCR; TCRdb's copy has only in-frame clones and leaves some out. Clonal size and the V and J genes are those of that table, whereas D and trimming came from the DNA. The sample has 120,000 to 150,000 clones, about nine tenths seen once. This clonotype was sampled from a human donor in a cohort sampled during active COVID-19. The sequenced sample consisted of peripheral blood.

The CDR3 spells CASSAIAGASYNEQFF. Written as DNA, the CDR3 is TGTGCCAGCAGCGCTATAGCGGGGGCCTCCTACAATGAGCAGTTCTTC. The J gene is TRBJ2-1, the V gene TRBV9; 9 bases are a match to TRBD2. The V gene end was trimmed by 3 bases and the J gene end by 0 bases; junction bases not matched to a gene: 4. CDR3 length: 16 amino acids. CDR1 and CDR2 from the germline V gene are SGDLS and YYNGEE.